One sample yielded the 12 T cell receptor beta chains listed below, sequenced in a study of beta chain features in type 1 diabetes listed by TCRdb under 2018. To prepare the library, the immunoSEQ multiplex PCR assay was applied. The entire isolated RNA was reverse transcribed using the High Capacity cDNA Reverse Transcription Kit, and thus expressed TCRB transcripts were sequenced. TCRdb holds this immuneACCESS table with in-frame rearrangements only. Some clones are missing; in checked studies, unresolved V genes explain under half, and the rest has no known cause. This sample is represented by a few hundred thousand clones; less than 15% of them were singletons. About 0.019% of the sample lies in the top ten. The sample was naive CD4+ T cells from blood. What the cell subset or site label conveys for this sample: true naive CD4+ T cells. Receptor source: a woman between 18 and 29 years old in good health.

This clone was counted a few times. The V and J genes are TRBV4-3 and TRBJ1-1, with TRBD1 as a possible D gene (5 bases). The CDR3 has 14 residues. Germline CDR1 reads LGHNA; CDR2 reads YSLEER. The ends were cut back, 0 bases at V and 10 bases at J, with 15 bases in the middle. The CDR3 loop is CASSQDFRGRRAFF. The CDR3 DNA reads as TGCGCCAGCAGCCAAGATTTTAGGGGCCGACGAGCTTTCTTT.

This clone was counted between two and nine times. V usage is TRBV9 and J usage is TRBJ2-4, with D possibly TRBD1 on 5 matching bases. CDR1 and CDR2 (germline): SGDLS, YYNGEE. This CDR3 region has 15 residues. Trimming pared 0 bases from V and 3 bases from J, leaving 10 bases between. The CDR3 here is CASSVDSGYKNIQYF. In nucleotides, the CDR3 is TGTGCCAGCAGCGTAGACTCAGGGTACAAAAACATTCAGTACTTC.

This clone showed up just a few times. The rearrangement joins TRBV4-1 to TRBJ2-7; weak D call: TRBD1 (6 bases). CDR1 MGHRA and CDR2 YSYEKL come from the germline V gene. V lost 0 bases and J lost 7, with 19 bases in between. The CDR3 is 16 amino acids. CDR3 nucleotide sequence: TGCGCCAGCAGCCAAGATTTTCTTGACAGGCCCTTGGAGCAGTACTTC. Translated, it gives CASSQDFLDRPLEQYF.

This clone was counted only a few times. J is TRBJ2-5 and V is TRBV10-3; 11 bases fit TRBD1. The CDR3 runs 13 residues. Germline CDR1 ENHRY, CDR2 SYGVKD. The V gene end was trimmed by 10 bases and the J gene end by 5 bases; junction bases not matched to a gene: 6. This CDR3 reads CANGQGARETQYF. CDR3 nucleotides: TGTGCCAACGGACAGGGGGCGAGGGAGACCCAGTACTTC.

This chain links TRBV25-1 with TRBJ1-5; D gene unclear. The CDR3 is 13 residues long. V was clipped by 3 bases and J by 6 bases, with 9 bases between them. The germline gives CDR1 MGHDK, CDR2 SYGVNS. The CDR3 DNA is TGTGCCAGCAGTGAGGGAGAAGGTCAGCCCCAGCATTTT. Its translation is CASSEGEGQPQHF.

In regard to this clone: This specimen includes other DNA sequences encoding the same CDR3. This chain uses TRBV5-1 with TRBJ2-5; possible D gene TRBD1, 5 bases. This CDR3 comprises 12 residues. In germline, CDR1 is SGHRS, CDR2 YFSETQ. Trimming pared 4 bases from V and 5 bases from J, leaving 9 bases between. The CDR3 here is CASSVPGETQYF. The CDR3 nucleotides read TGCGCCAGCAGCGTACCAGGGGAGACCCAGTACTTC.

J is TRBJ2-3 and V is TRBV7-9; no clear D gene. Germline assignment: CDR1 SEHNR and CDR2 FQNEAQ (reference sequence). The V gene lost 5 bases and the J gene lost 8 bases, with 8 bases spanning the gap. This CDR3 contains 11 residues. CDR3 bases: TGTGCCAGCAGCCTAACGGGTACGCAGTATTTT. Translating it yields CASSLTGTQYF.

This clone showed up just a few times. This chain joins TRBV25-1 and TRBJ1-1; TRBD1 matches at 10 bases. Looked up from germline, CDR1 is MGHDK and CDR2 is SYGVNS. V gave up 2 bases and J gave up 6 bases; unmatched junction bases: 6. The CDR3 consists of 15 residues. The CDR3 sequence is CASSEATGGASEAFF. In DNA, the CDR3 is TGTGCCAGCAGTGAAGCGACAGGGGGCGCGTCTGAAGCTTTCTTT.

The chain couples TRBV19 to TRBJ1-5; weak D call: TRBD1 (5 bases). Trimming stripped 5 bases from V and 5 bases from J, with 10 bases between. CDR1 is LNHDA, CDR2 SQIVND, per germline (reference sequence). The CDR3 runs to 13 residues. The CDR3 nucleotides are TGTGCCAGTAGTGGTTCGACAGATCAGCCCCAGCATTTT. This sequence encodes CASSGSTDQPQHF.

This clone has just a few counts. DNA of the CDR3: TGTGCCAGCAGCGTACTCGGGGAAACCTACAATGAGCAGTTCTTC. This gives the protein CASSVLGETYNEQFF. V is TRBV9 and J is TRBJ2-1; perhaps TRBD2 as D (5 bases). This CDR3 has 15 amino acids. Germline CDR1 and CDR2: SGDLS and YYNGEE. The V and J ends lost 1 base and 2 bases respectively, with 10 bases between them.

This clone appeared a few times. The identical CDR3 is also encoded by other nucleotide sequences in the sample. The CDR3 is CATWDRVYEQYF. DNA for the CDR3: TGTGCCACCTGGGACAGGGTCTACGAGCAGTACTTC. The rearrangement joins TRBV6-5 to TRBJ2-7; 9 bases line up with TRBD1. The CDR3 has 12 residues. The J segment lost 3 bases and the V segment lost 10 bases, leaving 4 bases of the junction unmatched. The germline V gene encodes CDR1 MNHEY and CDR2 SVGAGI.

Only a few counts were recorded for this clone. Distinct nucleotide sequences in the sample also encode this CDR3. This chain connects TRBV30 to TRBJ2-5, with D unresolved. The CDR3 loop spans 11 amino acids. Germline-derived CDR1 and CDR2 are GTSNPN and SVGIG (reference sequence). Deletions cut 2 bases from V and 5 bases from J, with 6 bases between. CDR3 nucleotides: TGTGCCTGGAGTCGCCAGGAGACCCAGTACTTC. As protein: CAWSRQETQYF. The variable domain in full, completed from reference TRBV30 and TRBJ2-5, reads SQTIHQWPATLVQPVGSPLSLECTVEGTSNPNLYWYRQAAGRGLQLLFYSVGIGQISSEVPQNLSASRPQDRQFILSSKKLLLSDSGFYLCAWSRQETQYFGPGTRLLVL.